What follows is one T cell receptor (beta chain) and its context. The junction and the germline gene differ at one end; a read error may be behind it. This entry is derived from a study of tumor-infiltrating lymphocytes in primary liver carcinoma. Study-wide context: All patients, whether men or women, fell within 30 to 69 years of age.

From around 18-30 mg of unsorted bulk tissue, DNA and RNA were co-extracted together. Five separate regions were sampled from each tumor. The researchers produced TCR beta cDNA from 500 to 550 ng total RNA with a constant-region primer. Three nested multiplex PCR rounds, a slightly modified ARM-PCR method, built the TCR beta libraries. The study ran its first two PCR rounds for 9 to 10 cycles each, using TRBV1-TRBV30 forward primers and a C-beta reverse primer. TCRdb re-called the multiplex PCR reads through MiXCR, storing one row per CDR3 protein. Of about 120,000 distinct CDR3 sequences listed, 50% to 70% were seen once; the top ten hold around 9.3%. The CDR3 runs to 18 residues.

This chain joins TRBV12-3 or TRBV12-4 and TRBJ2-5, with 7 bases fitting TRBD2. The source is a woman in her sixties or seventies with primary liver carcinoma and hepatitis B virus infection. The sequenced sample consisted of liver tumor tissue from sampling region 1. The subset was: tumor region T1, superior pole. CDR3 DNA sequence: TGTACCAGCAGTTTAGCGGGCAGGCGGCCAATGTACCACGAGACCCAGTACTTC. It is translated as CTSSLAGRRPMYHETQYF.